These T cell receptor beta chains were read from a single sample in a study of T cell responses to AZD1222 COVID-19 vaccine. Assay: immunoSEQ multiplex PCR; the TCRdb copy retains only in-frame clones and omits some. This table has roughly 80,000 clones, 80% to 85% appearing once. Sequences were derived from peripheral blood, sampled on day 0 of AZD1222 vaccination. These receptors all stem from an adult in good health. Each CDR3 is given with its conserved first and last residue. Fields, in order: V gene, clone size, D gene, J gene, CDR3 DNA, CDR3 protein. D genes are given only for firm matches. Not all rows give a size; the values are once, few, many and, for expanded clones, a class.

v_gene: TRBV19
abundance: once
d_gene: TRBD2
j_gene: TRBJ2-1
CDR3nt: TGTGCCAGTAGTCGACTAGCGGAGGGGAACAATGAGCAGTTCTTC
CDR3aa: CASSRLAEGNNEQFF

v_gene: TRBV19
abundance: -
d_gene: TRBD1
j_gene: TRBJ1-2
CDR3nt: TGTGCCAGTAGTACGGACAGGGGGCATGGCTACACCTTC
CDR3aa: CASSTDRGHGYTF

v_gene: TRBV19
abundance: -
d_gene: -
j_gene: TRBJ1-4
CDR3nt: TGTGCCAGTAGTATCGAGACAGTGAATGAAAAACTGTTTTTT
CDR3aa: CASSIETVNEKLFF

v_gene: TRBV3-1/TRBV3-2
abundance: -
d_gene: TRBD1
j_gene: TRBJ2-7
CDR3nt: TGTGCCAGCAGCCAAGATTCCCGGGACAGTTCCTACGAGCAGTACTTC
CDR3aa: CASSQDSRDSSYEQYF

v_gene: TRBV6-2/TRBV6-3
abundance: -
d_gene: TRBD2
j_gene: TRBJ2-7
CDR3nt: TGTGCCAGCAGCCAAGGGACTACAAACAAGGGCGAGCAGTACTTC
CDR3aa: CASSQGTTNKGEQYF

v_gene: TRBV5-6
abundance: -
d_gene: TRBD1
j_gene: TRBJ2-5
CDR3nt: TGTGCCAGCAGCGTTGGGACAGTAAAAGAGACCCAGTACTTC
CDR3aa: CASSVGTVKETQYF

v_gene: TRBV5-6
abundance: few
d_gene: -
j_gene: TRBJ1-1
CDR3nt: TGTGCCAGCAGCTTGGGGGGGCCAGGCAGGGGCCGGTGGACTGAAGCTTTCTTT
CDR3aa: CASSLGGPGRGRWTEAFF

v_gene: TRBV6-6
abundance: -
d_gene: TRBD2
j_gene: TRBJ2-1
CDR3nt: TGTGCCAGCAGTCGACAACTAGCGGGAGGGTACAATGAGCAGTTCTTC
CDR3aa: CASSRQLAGGYNEQFF

v_gene: TRBV9
abundance: -
d_gene: TRBD2
j_gene: TRBJ2-5
CDR3nt: TGTGCCAGCAGTGATCCGGGACTAGATTTCGGGACCCAGTACTTC
CDR3aa: CASSDPGLDFGTQYF

v_gene: TRBV7-2
abundance: -
d_gene: TRBD1
j_gene: TRBJ2-7
CDR3nt: TGTGCCAGCAGCTCAGGGGGCACCTGGGGGGAGCAGTACTTC
CDR3aa: CASSSGGTWGEQYF

v_gene: TRBV2
abundance: -
d_gene: -
j_gene: TRBJ2-7
CDR3nt: TGTGCCAGCAGTGACTTCTACGAGCAGTACTTC
CDR3aa: CASSDFYEQYF

v_gene: TRBV5-1
abundance: -
d_gene: -
j_gene: TRBJ2-5
CDR3nt: TGCGCCAGCAGTTTACAAGAGACCCAGTACTTC
CDR3aa: CASSLQETQYF

v_gene: TRBV28
abundance: few
d_gene: TRBD2
j_gene: TRBJ2-7
CDR3nt: TGTGCCAGCAGTGGGTCTAGCGGGGGAATCTCCTACGAGCAGTACTTC
CDR3aa: CASSGSSGGISYEQYF

v_gene: TRBV21-1
abundance: -
d_gene: -
j_gene: TRBJ2-7
CDR3nt: TGTGCCAGCAGCAAAGAAAGGGGGCGGCGCGAGCAGTACTTC
CDR3aa: CASSKERGRREQYF

v_gene: TRBV5-6
abundance: once
d_gene: TRBD2
j_gene: TRBJ2-3
CDR3nt: TGTGCCAGCAGCTTCTTAGCGGGATCCACAGATACGCAGTATTTT
CDR3aa: CASSFLAGSTDTQYF

v_gene: TRBV4-1
abundance: -
d_gene: -
j_gene: TRBJ1-3
CDR3nt: TGCGCCAGCAGCCAAGCTGGCAGGGCTGGAAACACCATATATTTT
CDR3aa: CASSQAGRAGNTIYF

v_gene: TRBV2
abundance: -
d_gene: -
j_gene: TRBJ2-3
CDR3nt: TGTGCCAGCAGTGATGCGGTAGCGACGAGCACAGATACGCAGTATTTT
CDR3aa: CASSDAVATSTDTQYF

v_gene: TRBV5-1
abundance: -
d_gene: -
j_gene: TRBJ2-1
CDR3nt: TGCGCCAGCGTATTAGATCCGTCAAATAATGAGCAGTTCTTC
CDR3aa: CASVLDPSNNEQFF

v_gene: TRBV6-1
abundance: -
d_gene: -
j_gene: TRBJ1-5
CDR3nt: TGTGCCAGCAGTGAAAGGGTTAGGTCGTCACAGCCCCAGCATTTT
CDR3aa: CASSERVRSSQPQHF

v_gene: TRBV18
abundance: few
d_gene: -
j_gene: TRBJ1-3
CDR3nt: TGTGCCAGCTCACCAAGCGTCAGGGAGTCTGGAAACACCATATATTTT
CDR3aa: CASSPSVRESGNTIYF

v_gene: TRBV18
abundance: -
d_gene: TRBD2
j_gene: TRBJ2-1
CDR3nt: TGTGCCAGCTCACCACACAGACTAGCGGGGGGACTGCCTGTCTACAATGAGCAGTTCTTC
CDR3aa: CASSPHRLAGGLPVYNEQFF

v_gene: TRBV19
abundance: -
d_gene: TRBD1
j_gene: TRBJ1-1
CDR3nt: TGTGCCAGTTCAACTGAGGGGGCGTGGACTGAAGCTTTCTTT
CDR3aa: CASSTEGAWTEAFF

v_gene: TRBV3-1/TRBV3-2
abundance: once
d_gene: -
j_gene: TRBJ1-3
CDR3nt: TGTGCCAGCAGCCCGTACAGGGTGGAGGGAAACACCATATATTTT
CDR3aa: CASSPYRVEGNTIYF

v_gene: TRBV27
abundance: -
d_gene: -
j_gene: TRBJ1-3
CDR3nt: TGTGCCAGCAGTCTGATGACGCCGAACTCTGGAAACACCATATATTTT
CDR3aa: CASSLMTPNSGNTIYF

v_gene: TRBV19
abundance: few
d_gene: -
j_gene: TRBJ1-2
CDR3nt: TGTGCCAGTAGTTCCACAGGGCCCTATGGCTACACCTTC
CDR3aa: CASSSTGPYGYTF

v_gene: TRBV7-3
abundance: -
d_gene: -
j_gene: TRBJ2-2
CDR3nt: TGTGCCAGCAGCCCATCCCCGGGACACAACACCGGGGAGCTGTTTTTT
CDR3aa: CASSPSPGHNTGELFF

v_gene: TRBV7-9
abundance: -
d_gene: -
j_gene: TRBJ2-5
CDR3nt: TGTGCCAGCAGCTTAGCGCCAGGGTACCAAGAGACCCAGTACTTC
CDR3aa: CASSLAPGYQETQYF

v_gene: TRBV28
abundance: -
d_gene: TRBD1
j_gene: TRBJ1-1
CDR3nt: TGTGCCAGCAGTTTAATCTCCCCCCAGGGGGTGAACACTGAAGCTTTCTTT
CDR3aa: CASSLISPQGVNTEAFF

v_gene: TRBV7-2
abundance: -
d_gene: -
j_gene: TRBJ2-1
CDR3nt: TGTGCCAGCAGCCAGGCACAGTACAATGAGCAGTTCTTC
CDR3aa: CASSQAQYNEQFF

v_gene: TRBV19
abundance: -
d_gene: TRBD1
j_gene: TRBJ1-1
CDR3nt: TGTGCCAGTAGTAGACAGGGTGGGGCCAGAGCGGAGACTGAAGCTTTCTTT
CDR3aa: CASSRQGGARAETEAFF

v_gene: TRBV19
abundance: -
d_gene: -
j_gene: TRBJ1-2
CDR3nt: TGTGCCAGTAGTATAGATCGCTCATGGGGATCTCATGGCTACACCTTC
CDR3aa: CASSIDRSWGSHGYTF

v_gene: TRBV27
abundance: once
d_gene: -
j_gene: TRBJ1-1
CDR3nt: TGTGCCAGCGGAAGCCCCGGGGGACGGAACACTGAAGCTTTCTTT
CDR3aa: CASGSPGGRNTEAFF

v_gene: TRBV7-2
abundance: -
d_gene: -
j_gene: TRBJ2-5
CDR3nt: TGTGCCAGCAGCTTAGGCAGAGAGACCCAGTACTTC
CDR3aa: CASSLGRETQYF